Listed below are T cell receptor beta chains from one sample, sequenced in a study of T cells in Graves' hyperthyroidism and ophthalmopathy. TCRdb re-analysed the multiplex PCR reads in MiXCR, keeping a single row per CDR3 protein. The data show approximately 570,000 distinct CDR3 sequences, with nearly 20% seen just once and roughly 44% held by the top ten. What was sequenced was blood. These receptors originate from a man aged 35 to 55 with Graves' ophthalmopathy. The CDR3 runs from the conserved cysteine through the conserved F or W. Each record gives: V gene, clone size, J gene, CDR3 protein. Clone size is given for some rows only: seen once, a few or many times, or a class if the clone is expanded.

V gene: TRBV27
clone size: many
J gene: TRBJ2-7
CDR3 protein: CASSLFRASEQYF

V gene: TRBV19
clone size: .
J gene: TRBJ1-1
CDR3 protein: CASNREGNTEAFF

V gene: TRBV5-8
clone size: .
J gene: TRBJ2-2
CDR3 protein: CASSLEQPNTGELFF

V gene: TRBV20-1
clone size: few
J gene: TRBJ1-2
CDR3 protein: CSAITTGSYGYTF

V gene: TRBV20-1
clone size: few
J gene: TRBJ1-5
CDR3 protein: CSASLGQGARGQPQHF

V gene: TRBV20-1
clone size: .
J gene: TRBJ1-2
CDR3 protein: CSAIRFGENYGYTF

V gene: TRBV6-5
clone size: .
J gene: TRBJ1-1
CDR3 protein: CASSYQGQGATEAFF

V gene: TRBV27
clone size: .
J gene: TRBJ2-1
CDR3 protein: CASSLNSLVDPQFF

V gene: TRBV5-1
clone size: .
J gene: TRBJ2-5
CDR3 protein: CASSSSGMPQETQYF

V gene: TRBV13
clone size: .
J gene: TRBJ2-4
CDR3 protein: CASSGRGIQYF

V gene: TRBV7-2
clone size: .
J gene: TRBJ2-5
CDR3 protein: CASSLVPGTSFQETQYF

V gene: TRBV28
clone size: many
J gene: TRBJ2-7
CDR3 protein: CASSLALAAAYEQYF

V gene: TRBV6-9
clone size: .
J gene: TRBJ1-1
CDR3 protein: CASSYQGFTEAFF

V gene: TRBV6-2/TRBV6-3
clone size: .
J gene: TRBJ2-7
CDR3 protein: CASGRQGGFYEQYF

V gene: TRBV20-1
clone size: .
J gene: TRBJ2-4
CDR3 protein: CSARSSSGGASLAKNIQYF

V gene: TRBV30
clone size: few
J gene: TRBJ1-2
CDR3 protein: CAWSELAKGALGISYGYTF

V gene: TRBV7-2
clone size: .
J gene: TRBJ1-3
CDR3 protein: CASSLNSGNTIYF

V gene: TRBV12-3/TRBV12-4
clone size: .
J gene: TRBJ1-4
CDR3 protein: CASSRGALSNEKLFF

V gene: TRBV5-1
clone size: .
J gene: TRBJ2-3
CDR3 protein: CASSLEGPQTSGSTDTQYF

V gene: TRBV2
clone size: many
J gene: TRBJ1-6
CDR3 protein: CASSEPNSPLHF

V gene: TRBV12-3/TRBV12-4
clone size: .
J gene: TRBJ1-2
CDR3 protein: CASTLQGVGGYTF

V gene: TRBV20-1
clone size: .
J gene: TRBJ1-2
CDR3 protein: CSAPLPANYGYTF

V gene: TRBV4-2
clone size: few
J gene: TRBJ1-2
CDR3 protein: CASSQEGRADYGYTF

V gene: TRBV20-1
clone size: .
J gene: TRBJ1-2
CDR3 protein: CSAEVPGRNGGYTF

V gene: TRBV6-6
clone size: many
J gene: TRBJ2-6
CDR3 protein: CASTQGDGANVLTF

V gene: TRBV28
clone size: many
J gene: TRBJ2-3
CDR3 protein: CASRGAGAIVADTQYF

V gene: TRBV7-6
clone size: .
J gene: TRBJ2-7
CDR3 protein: CASSLGRTTYEQYF

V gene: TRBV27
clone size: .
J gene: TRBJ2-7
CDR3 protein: CASQGISNEQYF

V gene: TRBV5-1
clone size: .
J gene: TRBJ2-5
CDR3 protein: CASSRTSGGALKTQYF

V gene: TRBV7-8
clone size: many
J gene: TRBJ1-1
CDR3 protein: CASSRDSRGYTEAFF

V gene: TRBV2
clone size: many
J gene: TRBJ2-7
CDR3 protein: CASSASGEQYF

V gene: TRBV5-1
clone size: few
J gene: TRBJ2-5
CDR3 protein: CASSSGPRAQQETQYF

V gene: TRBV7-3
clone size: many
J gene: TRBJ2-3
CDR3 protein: CASSLSGTSTDTQYF

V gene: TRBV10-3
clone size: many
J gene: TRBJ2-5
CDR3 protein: CAISEWTGAEETQYF

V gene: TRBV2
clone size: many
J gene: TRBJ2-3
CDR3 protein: CASTEGLSTDTQYF

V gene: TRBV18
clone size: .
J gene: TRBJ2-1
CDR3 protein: CASSPPSGYNEQFF

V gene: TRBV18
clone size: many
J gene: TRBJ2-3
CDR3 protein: CASSSTGRPQYF

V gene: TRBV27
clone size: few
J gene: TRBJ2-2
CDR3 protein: CASSSLGTGSGGELFF

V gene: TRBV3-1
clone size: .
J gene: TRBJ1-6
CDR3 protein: CASSQGQMGSGSPLHF

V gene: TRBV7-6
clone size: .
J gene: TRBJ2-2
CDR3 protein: CASSLYIGRNTGELFF

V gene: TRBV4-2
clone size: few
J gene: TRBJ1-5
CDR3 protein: CASSQSVTDRRYQPQHF

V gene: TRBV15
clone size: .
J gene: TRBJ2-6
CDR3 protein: CATNVAGAGANVLTF

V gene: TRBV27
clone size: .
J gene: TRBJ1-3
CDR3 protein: CARDRAGNTIYF

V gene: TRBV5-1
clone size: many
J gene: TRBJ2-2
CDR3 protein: CASSPRLANTGELFF

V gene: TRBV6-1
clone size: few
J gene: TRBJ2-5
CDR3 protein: CASSGGFGDLETQYF

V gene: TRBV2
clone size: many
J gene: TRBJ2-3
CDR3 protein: CASSAQLAGGPDTQYF

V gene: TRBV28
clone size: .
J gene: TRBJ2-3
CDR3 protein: CASSPPPGVDTQYF

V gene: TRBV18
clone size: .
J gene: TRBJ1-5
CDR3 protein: CASSPFGGSNQPQHF

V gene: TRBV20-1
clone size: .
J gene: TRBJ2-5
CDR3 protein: CSASRSGSGRAQEAQYF

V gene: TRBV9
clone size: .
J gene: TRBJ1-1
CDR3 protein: CAIVEAFF

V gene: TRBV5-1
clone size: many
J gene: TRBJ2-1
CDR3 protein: CASSLGSTPEQFF

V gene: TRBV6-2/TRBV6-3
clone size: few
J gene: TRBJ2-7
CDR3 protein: CAVRGRQGYEQYF

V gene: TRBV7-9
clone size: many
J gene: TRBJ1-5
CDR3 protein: CASSFGQGANQPQHF

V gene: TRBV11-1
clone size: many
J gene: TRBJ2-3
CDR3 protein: CASSPREGLASQYF

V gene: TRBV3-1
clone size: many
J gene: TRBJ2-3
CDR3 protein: CASSQSPGLPPSTDTQYF

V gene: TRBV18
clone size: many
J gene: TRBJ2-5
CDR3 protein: CASSPSTPPKTQYF

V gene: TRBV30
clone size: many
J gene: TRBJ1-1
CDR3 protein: CAWSSSMWAEAFF

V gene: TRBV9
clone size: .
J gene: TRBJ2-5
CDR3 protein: CASSVSSSQETQYF

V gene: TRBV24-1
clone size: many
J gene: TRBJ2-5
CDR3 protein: CATSDSGTLGETQYF

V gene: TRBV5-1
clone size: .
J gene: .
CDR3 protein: CASIGGVANEQYF